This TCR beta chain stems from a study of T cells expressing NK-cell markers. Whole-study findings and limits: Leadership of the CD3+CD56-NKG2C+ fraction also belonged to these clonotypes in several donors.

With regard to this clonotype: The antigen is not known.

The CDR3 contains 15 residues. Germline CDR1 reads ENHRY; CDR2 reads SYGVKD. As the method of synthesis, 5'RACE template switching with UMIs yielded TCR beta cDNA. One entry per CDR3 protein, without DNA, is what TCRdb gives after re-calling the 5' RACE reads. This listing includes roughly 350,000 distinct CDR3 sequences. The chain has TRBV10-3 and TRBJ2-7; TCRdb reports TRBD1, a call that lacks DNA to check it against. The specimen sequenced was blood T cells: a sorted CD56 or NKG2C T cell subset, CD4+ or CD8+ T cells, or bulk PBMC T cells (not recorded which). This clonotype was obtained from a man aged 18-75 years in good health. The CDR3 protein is CAISGGGTGSYEQYF.